This TCR beta chain derives from a study of identical twins. This clonotype showed up just a few times. What it recognizes is unknown. MiXCR, run by TCRdb on the 5' RACE reads, gives a single entry per CDR3 protein. Here the sample spans under 250,000 distinct CDR3 sequences, 6.5% to 9% being singletons. This CDR3 is 15 amino acids long. Trimming left V 0 bases short and J 3 bases short, with 12 bases between. CDR1 is DFQATT and CDR2 is SNEGSKA in the germline V gene (reference sequence). Study-level points and caveats: Recombination models fit unrelated individuals' TCR alpha sharing but underestimated twins'. Carriage of fewer insertions was seen in abundant cord blood beta clonotypes, whereas memory repertoires showed none.

The same sample was also used in a study of yellow fever vaccine responses in identical twins. That work adds: Twins' vaccine T cell response reportedly seemed partly convergent, partly personalized.

The chain recombines TRBV20-1 with TRBJ1-5; no firm D call. The specimen sequenced was CD8+ T cells sorted from blood. The TCR was taken from a woman between 18 and 30 years old in good health. This chain's CDR3 is CSARDSGVFNQPQHF. The DNA of the CDR3 is TGCAGTGCTAGAGACTCCGGGGTTTTCAATCAGCCCCAGCATTTT.